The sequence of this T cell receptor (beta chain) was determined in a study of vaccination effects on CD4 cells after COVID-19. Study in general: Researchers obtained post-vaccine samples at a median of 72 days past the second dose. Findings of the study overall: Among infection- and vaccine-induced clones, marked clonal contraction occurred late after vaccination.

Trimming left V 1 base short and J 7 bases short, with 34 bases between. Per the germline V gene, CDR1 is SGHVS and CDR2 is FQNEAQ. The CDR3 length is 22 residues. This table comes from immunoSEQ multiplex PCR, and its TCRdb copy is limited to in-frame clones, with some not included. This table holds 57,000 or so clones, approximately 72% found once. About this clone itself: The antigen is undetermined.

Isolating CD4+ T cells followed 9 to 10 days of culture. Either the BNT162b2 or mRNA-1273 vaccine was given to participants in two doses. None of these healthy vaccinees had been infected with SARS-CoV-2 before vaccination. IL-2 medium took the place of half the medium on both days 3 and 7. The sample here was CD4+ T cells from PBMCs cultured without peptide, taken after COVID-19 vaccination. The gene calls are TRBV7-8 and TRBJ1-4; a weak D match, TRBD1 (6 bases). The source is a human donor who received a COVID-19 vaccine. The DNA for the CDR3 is TGTGCCAGCAGCTTAGGGTTATGGCGAAGTGGACAGCGATCCGTCGGCCTTGAAAAACTGTTTTTT. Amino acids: CASSLGLWRSGQRSVGLEKLFF. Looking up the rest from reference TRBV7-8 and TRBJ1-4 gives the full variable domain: GAGVSQSPRYKVAKRGQDVALRCDPISGHVSLFWYQQALGQGPEFLTYFQNEAQLDKSGLPSDRFFAERPEGSVSTLKIQRTQQEDSAVYLCASSLGLWRSGQRSVGLEKLFFGSGTQLSVL.